The rows below give T cell receptor beta chains drawn from one sample of a study of response to subunit inactivated influenza vaccine. TCRdb re-called the RT-PCR reads through MiXCR, storing one row per CDR3 protein. The table includes under 950,000 distinct CDR3 sequences, roughly 20% detected once. The source material was PBMCs from blood, sampled about 5 days after vaccination. Receptors originate from a man aged 50 to 59 who received an inactivated influenza vaccine. Each CDR3 is given with its conserved first and last residue. Each record gives: clone size, V gene, D gene, CDR3 protein. A D gene is named only where the DNA matches it firmly. Some rows have no size entry. The others give once, few or many, or a class for an expanded clone.

size: NA; V: TRBV30; D: TRBD1; CDR3: CAWSWTGVGETQYF
size: NA; V: TRBV4-2; D: NA; CDR3: CASSQDRGGRDEQFF
size: NA; V: TRBV9; D: NA; CDR3: CASSVDDGNTGELFF
size: NA; V: TRBV7-6; D: NA; CDR3: CASSFQGGTQYF
size: NA; V: TRBV2; D: NA; CDR3: CASSSGPMYQETQYF
size: NA; V: TRBV30; D: TRBD1; CDR3: CAWSAGTGPSYEQYF
size: once; V: TRBV5-6; D: NA; CDR3: CASSLGPPTARGYEQYF
size: few; V: TRBV7-2; D: TRBD1; CDR3: CASSYTLRQGVTYEQYF
size: NA; V: TRBV25-1; D: TRBD2; CDR3: CASSGVAGLFPDTQYF
size: few; V: TRBV27; D: NA; CDR3: CASSLSKSRNNEQFF
size: few; V: TRBV7-9; D: NA; CDR3: CASSHLSGSTDTQYF
size: many; V: TRBV7-9; D: NA; CDR3: CASTSGVSNQPQHF
size: few; V: TRBV19; D: NA; CDR3: CAIAGAPYNEQFF
size: NA; V: TRBV10-3; D: NA; CDR3: CAISGQAGQTSSSGANVLTF
size: NA; V: TRBV7-3; D: NA; CDR3: CASSLMGVRGYTF
size: NA; V: TRBV15; D: NA; CDR3: CATSTSRSSYNEQFF